This paragraph covers one TCR beta chain sequence. Which antigen it targets is not known. It has no much larger one-base neighbor in the sample; base qualities were not kept. The data are from a study of blood T cell repertoires in COVID-19 (TCRdb year 2020). Concerning the study at large: Samples from collaborators originated in the United States, Italy and Spain and spanned both the acute and convalescent phases of COVID-19. Samples were obtained from the ongoing ImmuneRACE study (first 160 participants) and from approximately 1,200 subjects provided by 6 global collaborators. The dataset comprised deeply sampled blood TCRbeta repertoires from subjects exposed to, actively infected with, or recovered from COVID-19. The repertoires were released in a freely available public database meant as a resource for research on the immune response to SARS-CoV-2. Nearly every sample came with metadata listing a de-identified subject ID, COVID-19 status, age in years and sex. HLA class I and class II types, where available, came from metadata supplied by the sample provider rather than from assay-based typing. The prospective study material was composed of cDNA or gDNA derived from T cells, B-cell-depleted T cells, or PBMCs.

V sheds 1 base and J sheds 5 bases, leaving 14 bases between their ends. The germline V gene gives CDR1 as KGHSH and CDR2 as LQKENI. The CDR3 runs 15 residues from the cysteine to the phenylalanine. The read is trimmed to its CDR3 DNA, 45 bases read in frame from base 1. Participants in the prospective study were aged about 18 to 95 years, lived in 20 to 25 United States geographic areas, and enrolled through a virtual design. Cohort assignment in the prospective study relied on participant-reported clinical history from a screening survey and a study questionnaire. ImmuneRACE Cohort 3 recovered participants were defined by two consecutive negative NP/OP PCR tests, healthcare professional clearance, or symptom resolution. In the prospective study, whole blood, serum and a nasopharyngeal or oropharyngeal swab were collected from each participant by mobile phlebotomists. Additional blood draws and questionnaires over an approximately 2-month period could optionally be provided by prospective study participants. Blood samples from the prospective study were shipped frozen or at room temperature prior to DNA extraction.

What the study reported, not specific to this receptor: The quantity of clinical and demographic metadata differed by source and by participant and was supplied without curation.

TCRbeta CDR3 regions were amplified from genomic DNA by means of the immunoSEQ Assay, a bias-controlled multiplex PCR. For the original study's pipeline: The number of nucleated cells in each sample was estimated by amplification of reference gene primers within the assay. Sequence reads were collapsed and filtered to measure the absolute abundance of every unique TCRbeta CDR3 rearrangement. Productive Simpson clonality was computed per sample as the square root of Simpson's diversity index over productive rearrangements. The table was pulled from immuneACCESS by TCRdb, which kept in-frame rearrangements only. Such tables lose some clones; where checked, under half of the loss comes from unresolved V genes, and the rest has no known cause. V and J calls and clone size are copied from that table; D and trimming were computed from the DNA. This sample comprises over 150,000 clones, roughly 80% of them detected only once. Around 7% of the sample belongs to the ten largest clones.

Sequencing was performed on PBMCs or T cells enriched from blood (not recorded which). This receptor was obtained from a middle-aged man who had recovered from COVID-19. The chain couples TRBV18 to TRBJ2-5; D gene: possibly TRBD2, on 5 matching bases. CDR3 region: CASSPRDKPGETQYF. In nucleotide form, the sequence is TGTGCCAGCTCACCACGAGACAAGCCGGGGGAGACCCAGTACTTC.